A single sample gave rise to the 8 T cell receptor beta chains below, sequenced in a study of T cell clonality in common variable immunodeficiency. Study-level findings and limits: In common variable immunodeficiency, TCR beta chains reportedly carried fewer deletions and N-nucleotide insertions.

The antigens of these receptors remain unknown. Sequenced by immunoSEQ multiplex PCR; TCRdb stores in-frame clones only, minus some. The profile covers about 28,000 clones, none occurring a single time. The sequencing input was peripheral blood mononuclear cells. Every receptor here comes from a human donor with common variable immunodeficiency.

There are many counts of this clone. The CDR3 end falls 3 residues outside the read, so it is completed with the germline J gene. J is TRBJ1-2 and V is TRBV19, with 7 bases lining up with TRBD1. Germline V gene lookup returns CDR1 LNHDA and CDR2 SQIVND (reference sequence). The CDR3 spans 14 residues. J gave up 5 bases and V 9 bases, and 12 bases lay outside the gene matches. The CDR3 DNA, read in part, is TGTGCCAGCAGAACCCGGGACAGAGCGTATGGC. Protein sequence: CASRTRDRAYG. The full CDR3 protein is CASRTRDRAYGYTF.

Comments on this clone: The sequence runs out 3 residues before the end of the CDR3; the remainder is reconstructed from the germline J gene. The rearrangement joins TRBV30 to TRBJ1-4; the match to TRBD1 covers 9 bases. Unmatched junction bases numbered 4, after V lost 3 bases and J lost 8 bases. CDR1 is GTSNPN and CDR2 is SVGIG in the germline V gene (reference sequence). This CDR3 has 13 amino acids. Partial CDR3 DNA: TGTGCCTGGAGGGGACAGGGTGGGGAAAAA. Translated, it gives CAWRGQGGEK. The complete CDR3 reads CAWRGQGGEKLFF.

There are a few counts of this clone. The read ends 3 residues before the CDR3 terminus; that terminus is restored from the germline J gene. The chain uses TRBV6-1 and TRBJ1-1; D uncertain. CDR1 is MNHNS and CDR2 is SASEGT in the germline V gene. The CDR3 covers 13 residues. CDR3 region: CASSEALKGEAFF. CDR3 bases read: TGTGCCAGCAGTGAAGCGCTAAAGGGCGAA.

The sample holds a few counts of this clone. Sequencing ends 3 residues short of the CDR3 end; the germline J gene provides the rest. This chain uses TRBV19 with TRBJ1-2, with D possibly being TRBD1 (6 bases). Germline V lookup: CDR1 LNHDA, CDR2 SQIVND (reference sequence). There are 13 residues in the CDR3. Trimming removed 6 bases at V and 6 bases at J, with 14 bases between. CDR3 sequence reads: CASRTGTGHGYTF. The DNA read from the CDR3 is TGTGCCAGTAGGACAGGCACGGGTCATGGC.

Points on this clone: From the germline J gene comes the end of the CDR3, since the read stops 3 residues before it. This chain links TRBV5-1 with TRBJ2-2, with 7 bases matching TRBD1. Germline V CDR1 and CDR2: SGHRS, YFSETQ. The CDR3 spans 14 residues. V lost 0 bases and J lost 4; bases outside the gene matches: 0. This CDR3 reads CASSLGDSTGELFF. The sequenced CDR3 bases are TGCGCCAGCAGCTTGGGGGACAGCACCGGGGAG.

About this clone: With the read ending 3 residues before the CDR3 end, the germline J gene is used to fill in that end. This sequence joins TRBV2 and TRBJ2-7; 7 bases are shared with TRBD1. The CDR3 contains 15 residues. J was trimmed by 0 bases and V by 4 bases; bases with no gene match: 6. The germline V gene has CDR1 SNHLY and CDR2 FYNNEI. The sequenced CDR3 bases are TGTGCCAGCAGTGGAGGACGGGACAGCTCCTACGAG. Its translation is CASSGGRDSSYE. The CDR3 in its entirety is CASSGGRDSSYEQYF.

A note on this clone: The CDR3 end is not reached by the read, which stops 3 residues before it; the germline J gene fills it in. This sequence joins TRBV7-6 and TRBJ2-1; D call uncertain. The V end lost 5 bases, the J end lost 0 bases, and 8 bases lay between the germline ends. The germline V gene has CDR1 SGHVS and CDR2 FNYEAQ. This CDR3 spans 14 amino acids. The DNA read from the CDR3 is TGTGCCAGCAGCAGATCGCGCTCCTACAATGAG. The encoded protein is CASSRSRSYNE. The complete CDR3 protein is CASSRSRSYNEQFF.

This clone was counted many times. The read gets to within 3 residues of the CDR3 end, and the germline J gene fills in the rest. The V call is TRBV20-1, the J call TRBJ1-2; 8 bases fit TRBD1. J was trimmed by 5 bases and V by 6 bases; bases with no gene match: 11. Germline assignment: CDR1 DFQATT and CDR2 SNEGSKA (reference sequence). This CDR3 spans 14 amino acids. The part of the CDR3 DNA that was read is TGCAGTGCCACCAAGGGCCAGGGGGCGTATGGC. Protein product: CSATKGQGAYG. The complete CDR3 protein is CSATKGQGAYGYTF.